This T cell receptor beta chain was found in a study of early T cells in non-severe SARS-CoV-2 infection. Overall study: With bulk RNA from unsorted whole blood as input, sequencing yielded unpaired chains. Study findings and constraints: VDJdb-based annotation leaned toward anti-spike CD8 responses and missed private and CD4 specificities.

The TCR library protocol was used to attach unique molecular identifiers. These identifiers were attached to individual cDNA molecules. In TCRdb, the 5' RACE reads were re-called with MiXCR into one record per CDR3 protein. The sample contains tens of thousands of distinct CDR3 sequences, 9% to 15% of which appear only once. Only a few counts were recorded for this clonotype. Antigen specificity is unknown. This TCR was sampled from an adult who was a healthcare worker with PCR-confirmed SARS-CoV-2 infection or an uninfected control (not recorded which). Sequenced input: whole blood.

DNA for the CDR3: TGCAGTGCTAAAACAGATCGAGCATATGGCTACACCTTC. Translated, it gives CSAKTDRAYGYTF. This rearrangement joins TRBV20-1 to TRBJ1-2; no definite D call. The germline CDR1 and CDR2 sequences are DFQATT and SNEGSKA (reference sequence). The CDR3 loop spans 13 amino acids. V shed 4 bases and J shed 5 bases, with 14 bases lying between them.